Each of the 14 T cell receptor beta chains below was sequenced from the same sample in a study of identical twins. TCRdb re-called the 5' RACE reads through MiXCR, storing one row per CDR3 protein. The sample lists under 1 million distinct CDR3 sequences, 12% occurring once. The sample also formed part of further work on yellow fever vaccine responses in identical twins.

The material sequenced was PBMCs. The receptor source for this set is a woman under 30 in good health.

This clonotype was seen at least ten times. The chain carries TRBV18 and TRBJ2-2; D might be TRBD2 (7 bases). This CDR3 has 17 amino acids. The germline V gene has CDR1 KGHSH and CDR2 LQKENI. V lost 6 bases and J 4 bases, leaving 21 bases between the germline ends. The CDR3 DNA follows: TGTGCCAGCTCGCTTTGGGACCGGGGGGCCCGCACCGGGGAGCTGTTTTTT. Residues: CASSLWDRGARTGELFF.

This chain joins TRBV5-1 and TRBJ2-6; D is perhaps TRBD2 (6 bases). CDR3 length: 18 amino acids. Trimming removed 1 base from V and 2 bases from J, with 16 bases in between. The germline V gene has CDR1 SGHRS and CDR2 YFSETQ. The CDR3, as DNA: TGCGCCAGCAGCTTGTGGGCGGGAAAAGCAGCTGGGGCCAACGTCCTGACTTTC. Amino acids: CASSLWAGKAAGANVLTF.

This chain links TRBV10-3 with TRBJ2-1, with D unresolved. The CDR3 is made up of 11 amino acids. Trimming pared 4 bases from V and 5 bases from J, leaving 3 bases between. Looked up from germline, CDR1 is ENHRY and CDR2 is SYGVKD. Written as DNA, the CDR3 is TGTGCCATCAGTGGGGACAATGAGCAGTTCTTC. The encoded protein is CAISGDNEQFF.

This clonotype has at least ten counts. This chain joins TRBV7-4 and TRBJ2-5, with a tentative D call TRBD2 (5 bases). The CDR3 consists of 18 residues. The germline V gene has CDR1 SGHVT and CDR2 SQSDAQ. With 1 base removed from V and 2 bases from J, the gap between germline ends came to 20 bases. This CDR3 is CASSLEPPVRADQETQYF. For the CDR3, the DNA is TGTGCCAGCAGCTTAGAACCCCCCGTGAGGGCGGATCAAGAGACCCAGTACTTC.

This clonotype was found a few times. The chain joins TRBV25-1 to TRBJ2-1; unclear D gene. Per germline, CDR1 MGHDK and CDR2 SYGVNS. The V end lost 5 bases, the J end lost 4 bases, and 15 bases lay between the germline ends. The CDR3 has 15 residues. The CDR3 bases are TGTGCCAGCAGTTCTATGCCCCTTCTTTACAATGAGCAGTTCTTC. Amino acid sequence: CASSSMPLLYNEQFF.

This clonotype was counted many times. As DNA, the CDR3 is TGTGCCAGCTCAAGTTCGAGGTCCTACAATGAGCAGTTCTTC. Its translation is CASSSSRSYNEQFF. This chain links TRBV18 with TRBJ2-1; D remains ambiguous. V lost 5 bases and J lost 1, with 9 bases in between. This CDR3 has 14 amino acids. CDR1 and CDR2 (germline): KGHSH, LQKENI. Based on the CDR3 plus reference TRBV18 and TRBJ2-1, the full variable domain is NAGVMQNPRHLVRRRGQEARLRCSPMKGHSHVYWYRQLPEEGLKFMVYLQKENIIDESGMPKERFSAEFPKEGPSILRIQQVVRGDSAAYFCASSSSRSYNEQFFGPGTRLTVL.

This chain uses TRBV2 with TRBJ2-1, with 8 nucleotides matching TRBD1. The junction had 2 bases not matched to a gene; V was cut back by 4 bases and J by 9 bases. Germline loops: CDR1 SNHLY, CDR2 FYNNEI. The CDR3 covers 12 residues. CDR3 in amino acids: CASSGDRSEQFF. The CDR3 DNA follows: TGTGCCAGCAGTGGGGACAGGAGTGAGCAGTTCTTC.

Written as DNA, the CDR3 is TGTGCCAGCACCGCCAAGGGGGGGGGTTTCACCGGGGAGCTGTTTTTT. Its protein is CASTAKGGGFTGELFF. The chain uses TRBV6-1 and TRBJ2-2, with D tentatively TRBD2 (7 bases). The CDR3 is 16 amino acids. CDR1 and CDR2 (germline): MNHNS, SASEGT. The V and J ends lost 7 bases and 4 bases respectively, with 19 bases between them.

The gene calls are TRBV15 and TRBJ2-3, with D unresolved. V was shortened by 0 bases and J by 4 bases, with 14 bases between the two germline ends. From germline, CDR1 is LNHNV and CDR2 YYDKDF (reference sequence). The CDR3 totals 16 residues. CDR3 nucleotide sequence: TGTGCCACCAGCAGAGATCGGCGAGGTTCTGCAGATACGCAGTATTTT. Encoded protein: CATSRDRRGSADTQYF.

The chain links TRBV28 to TRBJ2-5, with D hard to call. The CDR3 length is 16 residues. Germline lookup yields CDR1 MDHEN and CDR2 SYDVKM. With 5 bases removed from V and 1 base from J, the gap between germline ends came to 17 bases. CDR3 coding DNA: TGTGCCAGCAGTCCCCCGACTCTTCGGTCCCAAGAGACCCAGTACTTC. The encoded protein is CASSPPTLRSQETQYF.

This clonotype was counted a few times. J is TRBJ2-5 and V is TRBV7-2, with D tentatively TRBD1 (6 bases). This CDR3 has 16 residues. V was clipped by 0 bases and J by 1 base, with 12 bases between them. CDR1 and CDR2 from the germline V gene are SGHTA and FQGNSA. This CDR3 reads CASSLAGTSLQETQYF. In DNA, the CDR3 is TGTGCCAGCAGCTTAGCCGGGACAAGCCTCCAAGAGACCCAGTACTTC.

Only a few counts were recorded for this clonotype. The genes are TRBV5-6 and TRBJ1-2, with TRBD1 identical over 7 bases. This CDR3 has 16 amino acids. The V and J ends lost 1 base and 5 bases, in that order; junction bases with no gene match: 11. CDR1 and CDR2 (germline): SGHDT, YYEEEE. This chain's CDR3 is CASSLQTGFLLYGYTF. CDR3 nucleotides: TGTGCCAGCAGCTTGCAGACAGGGTTCCTTCTATATGGCTACACCTTC.

This clonotype was recorded at least ten times. The V call is TRBV6-1, the J call TRBJ1-2; 8 bases map to TRBD1. There are 13 residues in the CDR3. The germline V gene encodes CDR1 MNHNS and CDR2 SASEGT. Unmatched junction bases numbered 9, after V lost 6 bases and J lost 9 bases. The CDR3 spells CASRSLQGDRYTF. The CDR3 DNA follows: TGTGCCAGCAGGAGCTTACAGGGGGACCGCTACACCTTC.

This clonotype was detected only a few times. The gene calls are TRBV12-3 or TRBV12-4 and TRBJ2-1; 7 bases agree with TRBD1. The CDR3 loop spans 15 amino acids. With V trimmed by 1 base and J by 6 bases, 6 bases remained unmatched. The CDR3: CASSLGQGSSNEQFF. For the CDR3, the DNA is TGTGCCAGCAGTTTAGGACAGGGCTCGTCCAATGAGCAGTTCTTC.